Listed below are T cell receptor beta chains from one sample, sequenced in a study of blood T cell repertoires in COVID-19. Assay used: immunoSEQ multiplex PCR; TCRdb lists only in-frame clones, some missing. The sample consists of some 350,000 clones, about nine tenths of them appearing once. The material sequenced was peripheral blood. All receptors derive from a woman in her 70s with COVID-19, enrolled during active disease. The CDR3 runs from the conserved cysteine through the conserved F or W. A D gene is named only where the DNA matches it firmly. Size is stated for part of the rows, as once, few or many counts, or as a class when the clone is expanded.

j_gene | d_gene | v_gene | abundance | CDR3nt | CDR3aa
TRBJ2-7 | TRBD2 | TRBV27 | . | TGTGCCAGCAGTTTAGGGGCTAGCGGGGGTACCTACGAGCAGTACTTC | CASSLGASGGTYEQYF
TRBJ1-2 | . | TRBV19 | . | TGTGCCACCCGACTCCGGCGGGACTATGGCTACACCTTC | CATRLRRDYGYTF
TRBJ1-5 | TRBD1 | TRBV2 | few | TGTGCCAGCAGTGACAGGGGGCATCAGCCCCAGCATTTT | CASSDRGHQPQHF
TRBJ2-1 | . | TRBV29-1 | . | TGCAGCGTTGAAGGGGCAGCCCAGCAGTTCTTC | CSVEGAAQQFF
TRBJ1-2 | TRBD1 | TRBV29-1 | . | TGCAGCATCTCCGACAGGGAACGTGGCTACACCTTC | CSISDRERGYTF
TRBJ2-7 | TRBD1 | TRBV5-1 | . | TGCGCCAGCTCGTCCACAGGGGACGAGCAGTACTTC | CASSSTGDEQYF
TRBJ2-1 | TRBD2 | TRBV7-2 | . | TGTGCCAGCAGCGTGACTAGCGGGGGGCGTGAGCAGTTCTTC | CASSVTSGGREQFF
TRBJ1-4 | . | TRBV25-1 | . | TGTGCCAGCAGACTTAACAGGACCCGCGCAAGGCATGAAAAACTGTTTTTT | CASRLNRTRARHEKLFF
TRBJ2-3 | TRBD2 | TRBV4-1 | . | TGCGCCAGCAGCCAACCTAAACTAGCGGGGGACCGGGATACGCAGTATTTT | CASSQPKLAGDRDTQYF
TRBJ1-3 | . | TRBV4-1 | . | TGCGCCAGCAGCCAAGTTACGACAAGCTCTGGAAACACCATATATTTT | CASSQVTTSSGNTIYF
TRBJ1-5 | . | TRBV6-5 | . | TGTGCCAGCAGTTATTATAGCAATCAGCCCCAGCATTTT | CASSYYSNQPQHF
TRBJ2-1 | TRBD1 | TRBV5-1 | . | TGCGCCAGCTTCCGGCAGGGGGATGAGCAGTTCTTC | CASFRQGDEQFF
TRBJ1-2 | TRBD1 | TRBV3-1/TRBV3-2 | . | TGTGCCAGCAGCCGATTATCACAGGGGGCTTGGGGCTACACCTTC | CASSRLSQGAWGYTF
TRBJ2-1 | . | TRBV11-2 | . | TGTGCCAGCAGCTTAGCGACTAGTCCTAATGAGCAGTTCTTC | CASSLATSPNEQFF
TRBJ1-5 | TRBD1 | TRBV18 | . | TGTGCCAGCTCACCACCGAGGACAGGGAATCAGCCCCAGCATTTT | CASSPPRTGNQPQHF
TRBJ2-3 | . | TRBV11-2 | . | TGTGCCAGCAGCTACCTGGCGCCGGGGGCAGATACGCAGTATTTT | CASSYLAPGADTQYF
TRBJ2-6 | TRBD1 | TRBV19 | . | TGTGCCAGTAGTCTACCCTCCGGGACAGGATACTCTGGGGCCAACGTCCTGACTTTC | CASSLPSGTGYSGANVLTF
TRBJ1-6 | TRBD1 | TRBV9 | . | TGTGCCAGCAGCCTTCAGGGGACAGATAATTCACCCCTCCACTTT | CASSLQGTDNSPLHF
TRBJ2-7 | TRBD1 | TRBV7-8 | . | TGTGCCAGCAGCCTCCCGCGGACAGGGACAGAAGAGCAGTACTTC | CASSLPRTGTEEQYF
TRBJ1-1 | . | TRBV27 | . | TGTGCCAGCAGTTTAAATGCGGTCACTGAAGCTTTCTTT | CASSLNAVTEAFF
TRBJ1-1 | . | TRBV6-5 | . | TGTGCCAGCACCTACCAGGGGAAAGCTTTCTTT | CASTYQGKAFF
TRBJ2-1 | TRBD1 | TRBV3-1/TRBV3-2 | . | TGTGCCAGCAGCCAAAGACAGGGTATGTTGGACAATGAGCAGTTCTTC | CASSQRQGMLDNEQFF
TRBJ1-1 | . | TRBV30 | . | TGTGCCTGGATAGCCGGGGGCACTGAAGCTTTCTTT | CAWIAGGTEAFF
TRBJ1-2 | . | TRBV28 | few | TGTGCCAGCCTCCCGGGAGGGAGCTTCGGCTACACCTTC | CASLPGGSFGYTF
TRBJ1-1 | . | TRBV3-1/TRBV3-2 | . | TGTGCCAGCAGCCTCCAGGGGCGAACTGAAGCTTTCTTT | CASSLQGRTEAFF